This is a list of T cell receptor beta chains from one sample in a study of spatial heterogeneity in lung cancer. TCRdb used MiXCR to reprocess the 5' RACE reads, holding one entry per CDR3 protein. The table has over 8,500 distinct CDR3 sequences, roughly 13% seen once. This specimen consisted of lung tumor tissue, obtained at surgery. The receptors stem from a male donor with early-stage non-small cell lung cancer. CDR3s include the opening cysteine and the closing phenylalanine or tryptophan. Clone sizes are given selectively: once, few, many, or a class where the clone is expanded.

V gene: TRBV12-5; clone size: .; J gene: TRBJ2-1; CDR3 protein: CASGLARSPGTGGYNEQFF
V gene: TRBV7-2; clone size: .; J gene: TRBJ1-6; CDR3 protein: CASSLVQGENSPLHF
V gene: TRBV12-3/TRBV12-4; clone size: many; J gene: TRBJ1-2; CDR3 protein: CASSLNRGGYTF
V gene: TRBV18; clone size: many; J gene: TRBJ2-1; CDR3 protein: CASSLPGLPYNEQFF
V gene: TRBV4-2; clone size: medium-sized; J gene: TRBJ2-5; CDR3 protein: CASSQVRLADFQETQYF
V gene: TRBV27; clone size: .; J gene: TRBJ2-3; CDR3 protein: CASSSLAAGGADTQYF
V gene: TRBV12-3/TRBV12-4; clone size: many; J gene: TRBJ2-2; CDR3 protein: CASSNRGSNTGELFF
V gene: TRBV3-1; clone size: medium-sized; J gene: TRBJ2-1; CDR3 protein: CASSQSGGALYNEQFF
V gene: TRBV7-2; clone size: few; J gene: TRBJ1-2; CDR3 protein: CASSLDRSYGYTF
V gene: TRBV4-2; clone size: few; J gene: TRBJ2-3; CDR3 protein: CASSLAGTSPLTDTQYF
V gene: TRBV6-5; clone size: .; J gene: TRBJ1-6; CDR3 protein: CASSLGVYNSPLHF
V gene: TRBV4-3; clone size: .; J gene: TRBJ1-2; CDR3 protein: CASSQVSGETVYGYTF
V gene: TRBV20-1; clone size: .; J gene: TRBJ2-3; CDR3 protein: CSARDPSGAGGSTDTQYF
V gene: TRBV4-3; clone size: few; J gene: TRBJ2-1; CDR3 protein: CASSQDGSSSYNEQFF
V gene: TRBV7-9; clone size: .; J gene: TRBJ2-1; CDR3 protein: CASSQKGVEQFF
V gene: TRBV28; clone size: .; J gene: TRBJ2-7; CDR3 protein: CASSSFRGLTYEQYF
V gene: TRBV27; clone size: few; J gene: TRBJ2-5; CDR3 protein: CASSPGTGETQYF
V gene: TRBV2; clone size: few; J gene: TRBJ2-7; CDR3 protein: CASGPQGNLYEQYF
V gene: TRBV20-1; clone size: medium-sized; J gene: TRBJ2-3; CDR3 protein: CSANGLAGDTDTQYF
V gene: TRBV28; clone size: few; J gene: TRBJ2-3; CDR3 protein: CAIGRDTQYF
V gene: TRBV20-1; clone size: few; J gene: TRBJ2-1; CDR3 protein: CSAREDPSYNEQFF
V gene: TRBV4-3; clone size: .; J gene: TRBJ1-1; CDR3 protein: CASSQDRRGAFF
V gene: TRBV27; clone size: .; J gene: TRBJ2-2; CDR3 protein: CASSSPLLRGSTGELFF
V gene: TRBV20-1; clone size: many; J gene: TRBJ1-2; CDR3 protein: CSATQQANYGYTF
V gene: TRBV7-9; clone size: .; J gene: TRBJ1-6; CDR3 protein: CASSTGQVNSPLHF
V gene: TRBV20-1; clone size: few; J gene: TRBJ2-5; CDR3 protein: CSARTPWGQEETQYF
V gene: TRBV4-2; clone size: many; J gene: TRBJ1-2; CDR3 protein: CASSQETSHNYGYTF
V gene: TRBV7-9; clone size: .; J gene: TRBJ2-7; CDR3 protein: CASSSYNLTYEQYF
V gene: TRBV12-3/TRBV12-4; clone size: few; J gene: TRBJ1-2; CDR3 protein: CASSPGTGREPNYGYTF
V gene: TRBV7-8; clone size: many; J gene: TRBJ1-5; CDR3 protein: CASSLRGDGNQPQHF
V gene: TRBV7-2; clone size: medium-sized; J gene: TRBJ1-2; CDR3 protein: CASSNGQYGYTF
V gene: TRBV29-1; clone size: medium-sized; J gene: TRBJ2-1; CDR3 protein: CSVEGQGASGSYNEQFF
V gene: TRBV7-2; clone size: .; J gene: TRBJ1-3; CDR3 protein: CASSPGGTGNTIYF
V gene: TRBV5-1; clone size: medium-sized; J gene: TRBJ2-1; CDR3 protein: CASTQRGDPYNEQFF
V gene: TRBV20-1; clone size: few; J gene: TRBJ2-7; CDR3 protein: CSASSAALGEQYF
V gene: TRBV7-2; clone size: many; J gene: TRBJ2-3; CDR3 protein: CASSLGPDRAGDTQYF
V gene: TRBV6-2/TRBV6-3; clone size: few; J gene: TRBJ2-1; CDR3 protein: CASSYPSRLAGNEQFF
V gene: TRBV7-9; clone size: .; J gene: TRBJ1-4; CDR3 protein: CASSIGTGTNEKLFF
V gene: TRBV7-2; clone size: .; J gene: TRBJ2-2; CDR3 protein: CASSHPGGPNTGELFF
V gene: TRBV5-1; clone size: few; J gene: TRBJ1-2; CDR3 protein: CASSLSRGVRDGYTF
V gene: TRBV6-2/TRBV6-3; clone size: .; J gene: TRBJ2-7; CDR3 protein: CASSRSGQGLQQYF
V gene: TRBV4-1; clone size: few; J gene: TRBJ2-4; CDR3 protein: CASSQDVTGAKNIQYF
V gene: TRBV3-1; clone size: many; J gene: TRBJ1-1; CDR3 protein: CASTRYENTEAFF
V gene: TRBV12-3/TRBV12-4; clone size: medium-sized; J gene: TRBJ1-1; CDR3 protein: CASSLGVHEAFF
V gene: TRBV20-1; clone size: many; J gene: TRBJ2-5; CDR3 protein: CSAGSRDRGWKTQYF
V gene: TRBV4-3; clone size: few; J gene: TRBJ2-7; CDR3 protein: CASSQALAGGFEQYF
V gene: TRBV20-1; clone size: .; J gene: TRBJ2-7; CDR3 protein: CSAPRDRSYEQYF